This T cell receptor (beta chain) was recovered during a study of T cell responses to AZD1222 COVID-19 vaccine. General study results and limits: Seropositive at baseline were only six or seven AZD1222 recipients. Two AZD1222 doses significantly raised spike-specific TCR breadth and depth over controls. Researchers took repertoire samples only after the peak T cell response had come. White British people made up most donors, females outnumbered males, and clonal diversity was possibly underestimated.

Generated by immunoSEQ multiplex PCR, the TCRdb table keeps only in-frame clones and is missing some. The sample includes 150,000 to 200,000 clones, more than 75% of them seen just once. The CDR3 runs 13 residues. Trimming left V 4 bases short and J 4 bases short, with 8 bases between. Germline V gene lookup returns CDR1 SGHRS and CDR2 YFSETQ. Comment on this clone: Its antigen is still unknown.

The chain combines TRBV5-1 with TRBJ1-4, with D maybe TRBD1 (5 bases). Source: peripheral blood, taken 28 days after the second AZD1222 dose. The TCR was taken from an adult who received the AZD1222 COVID-19 vaccine. The CDR3 spells CASSRQLNEKLFF. The CDR3 region has the DNA TGCGCCAGCAGCCGACAGCTTAATGAAAAACTGTTTTTT.